Listed here are 20 T cell receptor beta chains from one sample, sequenced in a study of OX40 agonist ivuxolimab in advanced cancers. TCRdb's copy holds only in-frame clones and misses some; the assay was immunoSEQ multiplex PCR. The table records 90,000 to 120,000 clones, approximately 90% of them present only once. Here the sequenced sample was CD4+ or CD8+ T cells sorted from blood, taken in a trial of the OX40 agonist ivuxolimab. The receptor set was obtained from an adult with an advanced solid tumor such as melanoma, head and neck, liver or kidney cancer.

V gene TRBV5-1 combines with J gene TRBJ2-3; tentative D call: TRBD1 (7 bases). The CDR3 runs to 15 residues. Trimming shortened V by 0 bases and J by 3 bases, and 11 bases separated the two germline ends. Germline CDR1 reads SGHRS; CDR2 reads YFSETQ. The CDR3 sequence is CASSLDPGGTDTQYF. The DNA for the CDR3 is TGCGCCAGCAGCTTGGATCCAGGGGGGACAGATACGCAGTATTTT.

This clone was seen only a few times. CDR3 protein: CASSPGLAGADTQYF. The CDR3 coding sequence is TGTGCCAGCAGCCCCGGACTAGCGGGGGCAGATACGCAGTATTTT. The rearrangement uses TRBV6-6 and TRBJ2-3, with 13 bases matching TRBD2. Losses at the gene ends were 6 bases for V and 4 bases for J; bases not matched to a gene: 4. Germline assignment: CDR1 MNHNY and CDR2 SVGAGI (reference sequence). This CDR3 is 15 amino acids long.

The chain recombines TRBV5-1 with TRBJ2-1; maybe TRBD2 (6 bases). With 4 bases removed from V and 7 bases from J, the gap between germline ends came to 18 bases. This CDR3 is built from 15 residues. Germline V gene sequence: CDR1 SGHRS, CDR2 YFSETQ. CDR3 in DNA: TGCGCCAGCAGCATCGAGTCGACTAGAAGGAATGAGCAGTTCTTC. Translating gives CASSIESTRRNEQFF.

The rearrangement links TRBV11-2 to TRBJ1-5; a possible D gene is TRBD1 (6 bases). Trimming cost V 4 bases and J 5 bases, with 9 bases left between them. The CDR3 sequence is 13 residues long. Germline lookup yields CDR1 SGHAT and CDR2 FQNNGV. CDR3 DNA: TGTGCCAGCAGCTCACAGGGACATCAGCCCCAGCATTTT. It is translated as CASSSQGHQPQHF.

V usage is TRBV14 and J usage is TRBJ2-7, with unresolved D. CDR1 and CDR2 (germline): SGHDN, FVKESK. Trimming left V 1 base short and J 3 bases short, with 7 bases between. The CDR3 loop spans 13 amino acids. Here the CDR3 DNA reads TGTGCCAGCAGCCAAGGAGCCTACTACGAGCAGTACTTC. Amino acid sequence: CASSQGAYYEQYF. The variable domain in full, with the rest retrieved from reference TRBV14 and TRBJ2-7, is EAGVTQFPSHSVIEKGQTVTLRCDPISGHDNLYWYRRVMGKEIKFLLHFVKESKQDESGMPNNRFLAERTGGTYSTLKVQPAELEDSGVYFCASSQGAYYEQYFGPGTRLTVT.

The chain combines TRBV10-3 with TRBJ2-7, with 11 bases fitting TRBD2. CDR3 size: 15 residues. After removal of 6 bases from V and 4 bases from J, the junction contained 8 bases not matched to a gene. The germline CDR1 and CDR2 sequences are ENHRY and SYGVKD. The CDR3 region is CAISSTSGTPYEQYF. CDR3 coding DNA: TGTGCCATCAGCTCGACTAGCGGGACCCCTTACGAGCAGTACTTC.

The chain is built from TRBV6-5 and TRBJ2-1; possibly TRBD1 for D (6 bases). With 5 bases removed from V and 7 bases from J, the gap between germline ends came to 6 bases. This CDR3 is built from 11 residues. The germline V gene has CDR1 MNHEY and CDR2 SVGAGI. The chain's CDR3 is CASSQGNEQFF. The CDR3 DNA reads as TGTGCCAGCAGTCAGGGGAATGAGCAGTTCTTC.

The V gene is TRBV14, the J gene TRBJ2-3, with TRBD1 matching 8 bases. CDR1 is SGHDN and CDR2 is FVKESK in the germline V gene. This CDR3 region has 14 residues. J gave up 2 bases and V 3 bases, and 1 base lay outside the gene matches. CDR3 sequence: CASSQGQATDTQYF. CDR3 DNA sequence: TGTGCCAGCAGCCAGGGACAGGCCACAGATACGCAGTATTTT.

This rearrangement joins TRBV7-3 to TRBJ2-1; possible D gene TRBD1, 5 bases. V was clipped by 2 bases and J by 6 bases, with 17 bases between them. The CDR3 covers 16 residues. Germline V lookup: CDR1 SGHTA, CDR2 FQGTGA. Written as DNA, the CDR3 is TGTGCCAGCAGCTTAGGTCCAGGGTTGGCTGGCAATGAGCAGTTCTTC. It encodes CASSLGPGLAGNEQFF.

The chain links TRBV12-5 to TRBJ2-1, with D possibly TRBD2 on 5 matching bases. Between the trimmed V and J ends, which lost 4 bases and 2 bases, there was a span of 18 bases. Germline lookup yields CDR1 LGHNT and CDR2 FRNRAP. The CDR3 spans 17 residues. The CDR3 here is CASGSGSRAGAYNEQFF. The CDR3 DNA sequence: TGTGCTAGTGGTTCAGGAAGTAGGGCGGGCGCCTACAATGAGCAGTTCTTC.

The chain joins TRBV9 to TRBJ1-5; perhaps TRBD1 as D (5 bases). This CDR3 is built from 15 residues. V was pared by 4 bases and J by 7 bases, with 18 bases between. Germline lookup yields CDR1 SGDLS and CDR2 YYNGEE. CDR3 loop: CASSPRAREGQPQHF. The CDR3 coding sequence is TGTGCCAGCAGCCCCAGGGCAAGGGAGGGACAGCCCCAGCATTTT.

The chain employs TRBV2 and TRBJ1-5; D might be TRBD1 (6 bases). The CDR3 is made up of 14 amino acids. V dropped 7 bases and J dropped 0 bases, with 10 bases sitting between them. CDR1 and CDR2 (germline): SNHLY, FYNNEI. The CDR3 sequence is CASTYRDSNQPQHF. The CDR3 bases are TGTGCCAGCACATACAGGGATAGCAATCAGCCCCAGCATTTT.

V and J are TRBV30 and TRBJ2-5; no reliable D call. The germline CDR1 and CDR2 sequences are GTSNPN and SVGIG (reference sequence). Trimming stripped 1 base from V and 5 bases from J, with 14 bases between. The CDR3 length is 14 residues. CDR3 amino acids: CAWSESGSRETQYF. CDR3 nucleotides: TGTGCCTGGAGTGAATCCGGGTCGCGGGAGACCCAGTACTTC.

The chain joins TRBV29-1 to TRBJ1-2; no definite D call. The CDR3 is 13 residues long. The V end lost 2 bases, the J end lost 4 bases, and 11 bases lay between the germline ends. Germline V gene sequence: CDR1 SQVTM, CDR2 ANQGSEA. The CDR3 DNA follows: TGCAGCGTTGAATCCAACACGGGCTATGGCTACACCTTC. This translates into CSVESNTGYGYTF.

On this clone itself: Other DNA sequences in this sample translate to the same CDR3. J is TRBJ2-3 and V is TRBV7-9; unclear D gene. The germline gives CDR1 SEHNR, CDR2 FQNEAQ (reference sequence). With 1 base removed from V and 2 bases from J, the gap between germline ends came to 4 bases. The CDR3 runs 13 residues. The CDR3 region is CASSLGSTDTQYF. DNA of the CDR3: TGTGCCAGCAGCTTAGGATCCACAGATACGCAGTATTTT.

The V call is TRBV2, the J call TRBJ2-2, with D perhaps matching TRBD2 (6 bases). The CDR3 has 16 amino acids. V dropped 0 bases and J dropped 7 bases, with 15 bases sitting between them. Germline V CDR1 and CDR2: SNHLY, FYNNEI. The CDR3: CASSEAGGLQGGELFF. Written as DNA, the CDR3 is TGTGCCAGCAGTGAAGCCGGGGGACTTCAAGGCGGGGAGCTGTTTTTT.

DNA for the CDR3: TGTGCCTGGAATGCAGGGAACACTGAAGCTTTCTTT. It is translated as CAWNAGNTEAFF. The chain is built from TRBV30 and TRBJ1-1, with no clear D. This CDR3 is 12 amino acids long. V was shortened by 4 bases and J by 1 base, with 7 bases between the two germline ends. Germline V gene data show CDR1 as GTSNPN and CDR2 as SVGIG (reference sequence).

The genes are TRBV19 and TRBJ2-1, with TRBD1 matching 9 bases. Looked up from germline, CDR1 is LNHDA and CDR2 is SQIVND (reference sequence). This CDR3 region has 16 residues. Germline trimming cut 4 bases from V and 1 base from J; bases unmatched to any gene: 5. CDR3 protein: CASSSDRGFSYNEQFF. CDR3 DNA: TGTGCCAGTAGTAGCGACAGGGGGTTTTCCTACAATGAGCAGTTCTTC.

This rearrangement joins TRBV18 to TRBJ1-5; unclear D gene. Germline values: CDR1 KGHSH, CDR2 LQKENI. The CDR3 runs 14 residues. V was clipped by 6 bases and J by 5 bases, with 14 bases between them. CDR3 protein: CASSPTAPHQPQHF. CDR3 DNA: TGTGCCAGCTCCCCGACGGCGCCCCATCAGCCCCAGCATTTT.

The chain has TRBV21-1 and TRBJ2-7; the table's D call, TRBD2, has no DNA check behind it. TRBV21-1 has pseudogene status. This CDR3 is built from 19 residues. CDR3 amino acids: CASSKVHEGLAGGWSEQYF. Here the CDR3 DNA reads TGTGCCAGCAGCAAAGTTCACGAGGGACTAGCGGGAGGGTGGAGCGAGCAGTACTTC.